The clone carrying this T cell receptor (beta chain) has a single count. The antigen remains unidentified. Unmatched junction bases numbered 8, after V lost 4 bases and J lost 6 bases. This CDR3 has 15 residues. CDR1 SQVTM and CDR2 ANQGSEA come from the germline V gene. This sample was taken from a study of T cells in Graves' hyperthyroidism and ophthalmopathy. Broader study findings: A 13 V-J model separated ophthalmopathy from stable hyperthyroidism. Researchers found most expanded thyroid clonotypes above 0.001 in blood as well. The model's output predicted ophthalmopathy at a median of 6.5 months prior to onset.

The investigators amplified TCR beta CDR3 regions from RNA transcripts. Initially, a first-round RT-PCR of the TCR CDR3 employed the HTBI primer set. TCRdb recomputed calls from the multiplex PCR reads with MiXCR, one row per CDR3 protein. The profile shows over 650,000 distinct CDR3 sequences, over 40% of them singletons. This sequence joins TRBV29-1 and TRBJ1-4; TRBD1 matches 10 bases. The sequence came from an adult man with Graves' disease, either hyperthyroidism or ophthalmopathy (not recorded which). The sample taken for sequencing was peripheral blood or thyroid tissue (not recorded which). The CDR3 region has the DNA TGCAGCGTTGCTGGCGGACAGGGGGAAGATGAAAAACTGTTTTTT. Protein sequence: CSVAGGQGEDEKLFF.